Included here is one TCR beta chain sequence, with context. No cognate antigen has been identified for it. Within one base of it there is no much larger clone, and no base qualities were kept. Libraries were built with the immunoSEQ multiplex PCR assay. The multiplex PCR relied on a mix of 60 forward primers for TCR Vbeta segments and 13 reverse primers for TCR Jbeta segments. The CDR3 region of rearranged TCR beta genes was amplified from genomic DNA by a multiplex PCR assay. The amplified TCR beta libraries were sequenced on the Illumina HiSeq System as 87-base-pair reads. Under the source paper's analysis protocol: A later analysis tallied tens of millions of unique TCR beta chains across the 666 repertoires, and 10 million to 11 million of those chains were shared by two or more donors. Raw reads were error-corrected and collapsed into unique sequences with a nearest-neighbor algorithm that merged closely related sequences to remove PCR and sequencing errors. CDR3 sequences were aligned to IMGT reference sequences to assign V, D and J gene segments. For a sequence to be retained, at least a six-nucleotide match to both a V gene segment and a J gene segment was required. A rearrangement counted as productive if the CDR3 had no stop codons and remained in frame with V and J, and every other rearrangement counted as non-productive. Following IMGT convention, CDR3 was defined as the stretch from the second conserved V-encoded cysteine up to the conserved J-encoded phenylalanine. In an earlier analysis of roughly 610 of the donors, sequences lacking an unambiguous match to a single V gene segment were excluded. In an earlier analysis of 587 of the donors, V segments were called functional above 56.7% productive rearrangements and were called segregating when the between-donor standard deviation exceeded 5%. A statistical classification framework was built to diagnose cytomegalovirus status from the catalog of TCR beta chain sequences. In a later analysis, TCR nucleotide sequences were compared against IMGT/GENE-DB human TR gene sequences so that V and J genes could be assigned. In a later analysis, CDR3 sequences and most-parsimonious VDJ recombination scenarios were assigned using the TCRdist pipeline. A later analysis defined each TCR beta chain by its CDR3 amino acid sequence plus V-gene family, and excluded reads lacking a unique V-gene family. As a way to deal with suspected cross-contamination and a sequencing artifact, a later analysis dropped roughly 600 nucleotide sequences that were highly shared and had low generation probability. A later analysis calculated a clonal expansion index for each public chain from normalized within-repertoire ranks of inferred template counts. Generation probabilities in a later analysis came from a VDJ recombination model fitted to out-of-frame rearrangements, and those results were checked against IGoR. In a later analysis, hypergeometric tests were used to score TCR-TCR, TCR-HLA and TCR-CMV co-occurrence, with a repertoire-size bias correction applied to TCR pairs. A later analysis estimated false discovery rates by permuting HLA or CMV assignments 20 times. In a later analysis, co-occurring TCRs were grouped using DBSCAN, and TCRdist sequence similarity was added for clustering within HLA-allele-positive subsets. For co-occurrence clustering, repertoires with fewer than 30,000 or more than 120,000 public chains were excluded, along with five repertoires with anomalous nucleotide sharing. TCRdb holds this immuneACCESS table with in-frame rearrangements only. Some clones are missing; in checked studies, unresolved V genes explain under half, and the rest has no known cause. V and J calls and clone size follow that table, whereas D and trimming were derived from the DNA. The sample contains about 69,000 clones, about three quarters of them found a single time. Jointly, the top ten make up over 2.5% of the sample.

This sample is drawn from a study of cytomegalovirus exposure and HLA in healthy donors (TCRdb year 2017). Background on the whole study: According to an earlier analysis of 587 of the donors, roughly 180 million T cells yielded roughly 110 million unique TCR beta sequences and roughly 280 Gb of sequence data. Rather than drawing on any new phenotypic data, the later analysis identified candidate immune exposures from TCR beta sequences and the way those sequences occurred across donors. The study profiled the T cell repertoires of 500 to 800 subjects by immunosequencing and related them to cytomegalovirus serostatus. Roughly 5 DR-DQ haplotypes were handled as single units for association and clustering, since linkage in the cohort was strong. Across some 400 genotyped donors of the cohort, an average of approximately 240,000 unique TCR beta nucleotide sequences per donor were sequenced, and 15% to 20% of those sequences were non-productive. HLA typing included class I and class II loci at four-digit resolution. Of the approximately 370 genotyped donors, roughly 76% were placed in the genetic ancestry cluster associated with self-reported Caucasian donors. Around 320 gigabases of sequencing data and roughly 90 million unique TCR sequences were included in an early release covering roughly 600 HLA-typed donors. In a later analysis, previously published TCR beta repertoires from several hundred donors were re-analyzed and high-resolution HLA genotyping was added so that TCR occurrence patterns could be studied. The number of typed donors differed by locus: about 620-640 for A, B, C, DRB1 and DQB1; 522 for DQA1; roughly 600 for DPA1; and roughly 490 for DPB1. Alongside the repertoire data, information on donor age, sex, ethnicity and CMV serostatus was compiled. In a later genetic analysis, genome-wide SNP genotypes for about 65% of the 666 donors were used, and that subset was treated as a discovery cohort. In an earlier analysis of roughly 580 of the donors, high-throughput TCR beta sequencing was used to judge whether each TCR beta V gene segment behaved as functional or pseudogenic. A separate validation cohort of 90 to 150 different subjects was used in addition to the roughly 720-subject first cohort. The study aimed to test whether signatures of past pathogen exposure could be identified by cataloging public T cell receptors. High-throughput TCR immunosequencing, statistical association of individual TCRs with disease status, and machine learning were combined to predict cytomegalovirus infection status. All discovery cohort repertoires had been generated using a single sequencing platform. The paper's findings and limits, for the study overall: In the study, 150 to 200 TCR beta chains were listed as associated with cytomegalovirus. The authors suggested that the approach could potentially be generalized to other disease states and immunological phenotypes. Sequencing depth was assumed to be roughly uniform across donors in the presence/absence analyses, though that assumption may not hold. According to a later analysis, TCR association rates differed among HLA loci, with DRB1 alleles showing the most associated TCRs and HLA-C alleles showing the fewest. According to a later analysis, most CMV-associated TCR beta chains appeared to be HLA-restricted, and the HLA associations seemed to be driven largely by CMV exposure. An association between a missense DCLRE1C variant and V-gene and J-gene trimming of TCR beta chains was found in a later genetic analysis and replicated in an independent cohort. When HLA alleles, especially DR and DQ, strongly co-occurred, TCR associations were difficult to assign to individual alleles. Only TCR beta chains were sequenced in this cohort, and the absence of alpha or paired-chain data limited detectable features. A few of the identified cytomegalovirus-associated TCR beta chains were confirmed in vitro to be specific for cytomegalovirus antigens. The only immune exposure information available for the cohort was CMV serostatus. In an earlier analysis of roughly 560 of the donors, most TCR beta V segments were observed in productive rearrangements about 90% or about 30% of the time, broadly matching IMGT annotations. A further reported finding was that TCR beta sequences accurately predicted the HLA-A and HLA-B alleles for most subjects in the first cohort. In a later analysis, 15,000 to 20,000 TCR beta sequences were associated with specific HLA alleles at a false discovery rate of 0.05. In a later genetic analysis, fewer N-insertions in productive TCRs were reported among donors in an Asian-associated ancestry cluster than the roughly 700-donor mean. The classifier was reported to diagnose cytomegalovirus status with high specificity and sensitivity in both the original cohort and the validation cohort. Some IMGT-functional V segments, including TRBV6-2 and TRBV6-3, could not be distinguished by the 87-base-pair reads and were therefore excluded. A later analysis reported that several top co-occurrence clusters appeared linked to parvovirus B19, influenza, CMV and Epstein-Barr virus. The earlier analysis of some 560 of the donors excluded some 15 rarely observed V segments, including chromosome 9 orphons, because counts were too low. A cluster of highly shared sequence variants was judged likely to be a technical artifact of the sequencing pipeline. Because HLA typing was missing for some donors at each locus, association tests included only the typed subset. Most TCR sequences were observed very rarely across donors, whereas some public TCRs were present in many individuals. In a later analysis, HLA-associated TCR beta chains showed more clonal expansion and lower generation probabilities than non-associated chains that were equally common. Linkage disequilibrium might explain the correlated functional status among segregating V segments, but an unknown experimental factor could not be ruled out.

The cohort consisted of 600 to 750 healthy bone marrow donors. All cohort members were sampled while nominally healthy, although unrecorded immune exposures were likely present. The donor tested CMV seronegative and was one of the 352 seronegative cohort members. Each donor provided a peripheral blood sample, and peripheral blood mononuclear cells were used for TCR beta sequencing. Genomic DNA extraction from the blood cell samples was performed with the Qiagen DNeasy Blood Extraction Kit. V drops 8 bases and J drops 0 bases, leaving 10 bases in between. The germline V gene supplies CDR1 WSHSY and CDR2 SAAADI. Taken from cysteine to phenylalanine, the CDR3 has 13 residues. The only DNA kept is the CDR3, 39 bases in frame from the first base.

Sequenced material: PBMCs. The receptor comes from a young man in good health and CMV-seronegative. The chain joins TRBV10-2 to TRBJ1-2; the D gene is not confidently resolved. The CDR3 loop reads CASAGLANYGYTF. The nucleotide sequence is given as TGCGCCAGCGCCGGTTTAGCTAACTATGGCTACACCTTC.